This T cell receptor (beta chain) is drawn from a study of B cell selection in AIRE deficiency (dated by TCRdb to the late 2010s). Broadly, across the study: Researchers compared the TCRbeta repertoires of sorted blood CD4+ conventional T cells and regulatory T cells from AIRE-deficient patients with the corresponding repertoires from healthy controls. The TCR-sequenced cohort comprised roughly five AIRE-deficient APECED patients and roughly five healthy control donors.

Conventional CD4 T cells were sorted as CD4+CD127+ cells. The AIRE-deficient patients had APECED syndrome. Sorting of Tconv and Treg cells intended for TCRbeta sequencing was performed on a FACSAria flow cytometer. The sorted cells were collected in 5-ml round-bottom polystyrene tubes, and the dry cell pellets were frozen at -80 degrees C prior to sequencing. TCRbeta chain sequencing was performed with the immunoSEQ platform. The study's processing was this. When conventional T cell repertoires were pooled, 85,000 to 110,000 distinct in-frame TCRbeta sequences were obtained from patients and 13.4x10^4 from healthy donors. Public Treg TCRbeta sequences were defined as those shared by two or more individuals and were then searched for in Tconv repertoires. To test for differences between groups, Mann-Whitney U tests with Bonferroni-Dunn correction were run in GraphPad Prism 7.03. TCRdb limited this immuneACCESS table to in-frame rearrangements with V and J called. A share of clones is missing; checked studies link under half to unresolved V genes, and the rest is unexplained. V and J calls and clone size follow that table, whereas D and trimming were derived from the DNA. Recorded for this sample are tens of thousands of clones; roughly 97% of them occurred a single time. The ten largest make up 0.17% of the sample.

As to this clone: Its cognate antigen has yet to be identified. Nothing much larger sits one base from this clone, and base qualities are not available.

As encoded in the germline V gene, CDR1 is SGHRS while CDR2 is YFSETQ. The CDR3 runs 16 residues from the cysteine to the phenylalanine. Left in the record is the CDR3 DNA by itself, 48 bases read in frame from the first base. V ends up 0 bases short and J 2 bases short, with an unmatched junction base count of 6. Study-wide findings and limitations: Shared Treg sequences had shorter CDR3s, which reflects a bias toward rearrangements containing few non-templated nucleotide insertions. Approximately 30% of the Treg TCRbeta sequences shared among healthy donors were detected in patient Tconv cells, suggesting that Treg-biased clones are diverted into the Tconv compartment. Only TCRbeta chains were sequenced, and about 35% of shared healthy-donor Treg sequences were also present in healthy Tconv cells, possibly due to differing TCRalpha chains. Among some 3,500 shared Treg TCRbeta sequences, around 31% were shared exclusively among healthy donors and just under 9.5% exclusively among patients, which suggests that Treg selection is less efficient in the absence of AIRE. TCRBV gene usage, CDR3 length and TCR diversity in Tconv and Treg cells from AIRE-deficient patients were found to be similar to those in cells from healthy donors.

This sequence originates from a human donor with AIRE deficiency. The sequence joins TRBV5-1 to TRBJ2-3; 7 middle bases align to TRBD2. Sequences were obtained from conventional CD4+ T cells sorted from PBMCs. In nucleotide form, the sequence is TGCGCCAGCAGCTTGGGCTCTAGCGGAACCACAGATACGCAGTATTTT. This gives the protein CASSLGSSGTTDTQYF.